This T cell receptor (beta chain) was sequenced in a study of T cells after somatic rescue of genetic block. The assay was immunoSEQ multiplex PCR, and TCRdb's table has in-frame clones only and misses some. The sample yields approximately 100,000 clones, 80% to 90% seen once. Trimming at V came to 4 bases and at J to 0 bases, leaving 6 bases not matched to a gene. There are 15 residues in the CDR3. Germline V gene data show CDR1 as SGHRS and CDR2 as YFSETQ. This chain uses TRBV5-1 with TRBJ1-1; 7 positions agree with TRBD1. Sequenced: peripheral blood mononuclear cells (PBMCs). The origin of this receptor is a woman aged 18-29 years. Written as DNA, the CDR3 is TGCGCCAGCAGCGCCGGACAGGTCCTGAACACTGAAGCTTTCTTT. Translating gives CASSAGQVLNTEAFF. The full variable domain, rest sourced from reference TRBV5-1 and TRBJ1-1, is KAGVTQTPRYLIKTRGQQVTLSCSPISGHRSVSWYQQTPGQGLQFLFEYFSETQRNKGNFPGRFSGRQFSNSRSEMNVSTLELGDSALYLCASSAGQVLNTEAFFGQGTRLTVV.